Listed below are T cell receptor beta chains from one sample, sequenced in a study of T cells after yellow fever vaccination. TCRdb fed the 5' RACE reads into MiXCR, producing one record per CDR3 protein. The table lists a few hundred thousand distinct CDR3 sequences, approximately 4% of them singletons. Material: PBMCs, obtained 5 days after the yellow fever booster vaccination. The receptors derive from a man in his late teens or twenties who received the YFV17D yellow fever vaccine. Each CDR3 is given with its conserved first and last residue. Each record gives: V gene, J gene, clone size, D gene, CDR3 DNA, CDR3 protein. D genes are given only for firm matches. Size values are once, few and many counts, or a class for expanded clones, and some rows have none.

V gene: TRBV24-1
J gene: TRBJ1-5
clone size: few
D gene: NA
CDR3 DNA: TGTGCCACCAGTGATCCGACAGTGGGGGTAGGGCCCCAGCATTTT
CDR3 protein: CATSDPTVGVGPQHF

V gene: TRBV28
J gene: TRBJ1-2
clone size: few
D gene: TRBD1
CDR3 DNA: TGTGCCAGCAGTTTCAGAGATAGGGGGGACAGCACTAACTATGGCTACACCTTC
CDR3 protein: CASSFRDRGDSTNYGYTF

V gene: TRBV11-2
J gene: TRBJ2-5
clone size: NA
D gene: NA
CDR3 DNA: TGTGCCAGCAGCTTAGGACGTATCCAAGAGACCCAGTACTTC
CDR3 protein: CASSLGRIQETQYF

V gene: TRBV27
J gene: TRBJ2-7
clone size: NA
D gene: TRBD2
CDR3 DNA: TGTGCCAGCAGACGACTAGCGGGGCCCTACGAGCAGTACTTC
CDR3 protein: CASRRLAGPYEQYF

V gene: TRBV3-1
J gene: TRBJ1-4
clone size: few
D gene: TRBD1
CDR3 DNA: TGTGCCAGCAGCCGCTGGACAGGGGGAATTGAAAAACTGTTTTTT
CDR3 protein: CASSRWTGGIEKLFF

V gene: TRBV2
J gene: TRBJ2-2
clone size: NA
D gene: NA
CDR3 DNA: TGTGCCAGCGATGCGGTTTGGACAGCCACCGGGGAGCTGTTTTTT
CDR3 protein: CASDAVWTATGELFF

V gene: TRBV6-5
J gene: TRBJ1-2
clone size: NA
D gene: TRBD1
CDR3 DNA: TGTGCCAGCAGTTACGGGGCCAGGGGGAACTATGGCTACACCTTC
CDR3 protein: CASSYGARGNYGYTF

V gene: TRBV5-6
J gene: TRBJ2-7
clone size: NA
D gene: NA
CDR3 DNA: TGTGCCAGCAGCACCACCAGGGCGTTCTACGAGCAGTACTTC
CDR3 protein: CASSTTRAFYEQYF

V gene: TRBV7-6
J gene: TRBJ2-5
clone size: many
D gene: TRBD1
CDR3 DNA: TGTGCCAGCAGCTCTCCGGGACAGGGGTTAGGGGAGACCCAGTACTTC
CDR3 protein: CASSSPGQGLGETQYF

V gene: TRBV20-1
J gene: TRBJ2-3
clone size: many
D gene: NA
CDR3 DNA: TGCAGTGCCAAGGGACTTGGCACAGATACGCAGTATTTT
CDR3 protein: CSAKGLGTDTQYF

V gene: TRBV6-5
J gene: TRBJ2-7
clone size: few
D gene: NA
CDR3 DNA: TGTGCCAGCAGTTACTTAGGCACTGGGTCGGAGCAGTACTTC
CDR3 protein: CASSYLGTGSEQYF

V gene: TRBV4-2
J gene: TRBJ1-2
clone size: few
D gene: NA
CDR3 DNA: TGTGCCAGCAGCCAAGAAGGGATCGCCTATGGCTACACCTTC
CDR3 protein: CASSQEGIAYGYTF

V gene: TRBV5-6
J gene: TRBJ2-7
clone size: few
D gene: NA
CDR3 DNA: TGTGCCAGCACCTCACTGGGGATCTCCTACGAGCAGTACTTC
CDR3 protein: CASTSLGISYEQYF

V gene: TRBV29-1
J gene: TRBJ1-1
clone size: few
D gene: NA
CDR3 DNA: TGCAGCGTTGAAGATCTTAAGTGGGGAGGCACTGAAGCTTTCTTT
CDR3 protein: CSVEDLKWGGTEAFF

V gene: TRBV3-1
J gene: TRBJ2-2
clone size: many
D gene: NA
CDR3 DNA: TGTGCCAGCAGCCAAGAACCAGTTGGGCTGTTTTTT
CDR3 protein: CASSQEPVGLFF

V gene: TRBV7-3
J gene: TRBJ2-5
clone size: NA
D gene: TRBD2
CDR3 DNA: TGTGCCAGCAGCTTAGGTACTAGCGGGGCCCTGGAGACCCAGTACTTC
CDR3 protein: CASSLGTSGALETQYF

V gene: TRBV12-3/TRBV12-4
J gene: TRBJ1-2
clone size: few
D gene: TRBD1
CDR3 DNA: TGTGCCAGCAGTAGCACAGGGGTTGCCTATGGCTACACCTTC
CDR3 protein: CASSSTGVAYGYTF

V gene: TRBV20-1
J gene: TRBJ1-1
clone size: NA
D gene: NA
CDR3 DNA: TGCAGTGCTCAGTGGTCGGGATCTGAAGCTTTCTTT
CDR3 protein: CSAQWSGSEAFF

V gene: TRBV14
J gene: TRBJ2-1
clone size: NA
D gene: NA
CDR3 DNA: TGTGCCAGCAGCCTACAACCACAGGGCTTATACAATGAGCAGTTCTTC
CDR3 protein: CASSLQPQGLYNEQFF

V gene: TRBV5-1
J gene: TRBJ2-3
clone size: NA
D gene: NA
CDR3 DNA: TGCGCCAGCAGCTTGGGAGGGCCTCCTTTCACAGATACGCAGTATTTT
CDR3 protein: CASSLGGPPFTDTQYF

V gene: TRBV15
J gene: TRBJ2-6
clone size: many
D gene: TRBD1
CDR3 DNA: TGTGCCACCAGCAGCCGGACAGGGTCTCTCTCTGGGGCCAACGTCCTGACTTTC
CDR3 protein: CATSSRTGSLSGANVLTF

V gene: TRBV5-4
J gene: TRBJ1-4
clone size: NA
D gene: NA
CDR3 DNA: TGTGCCAGCCGCCCCGGCGGGCCTAATGAAAAACTGTTTTTT
CDR3 protein: CASRPGGPNEKLFF

V gene: TRBV10-3
J gene: TRBJ2-3
clone size: few
D gene: NA
CDR3 DNA: TGTGCCATCAGTACCGGACTGAGGTTGAGGACAGATACGCAGTATTTT
CDR3 protein: CAISTGLRLRTDTQYF